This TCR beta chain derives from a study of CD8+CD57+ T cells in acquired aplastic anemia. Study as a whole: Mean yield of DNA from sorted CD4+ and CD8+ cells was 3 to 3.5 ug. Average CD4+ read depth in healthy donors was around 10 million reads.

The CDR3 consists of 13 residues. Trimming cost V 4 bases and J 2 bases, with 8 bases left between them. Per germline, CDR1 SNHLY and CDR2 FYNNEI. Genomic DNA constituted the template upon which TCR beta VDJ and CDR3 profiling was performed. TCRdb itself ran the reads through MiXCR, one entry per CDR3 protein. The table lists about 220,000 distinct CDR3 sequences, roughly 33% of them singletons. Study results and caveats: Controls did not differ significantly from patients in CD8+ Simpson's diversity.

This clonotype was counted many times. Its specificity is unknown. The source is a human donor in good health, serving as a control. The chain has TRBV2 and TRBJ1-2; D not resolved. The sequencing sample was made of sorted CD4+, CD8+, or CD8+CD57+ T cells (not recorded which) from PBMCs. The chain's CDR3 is CASSGYTNYGYTF. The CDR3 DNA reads TGTGCCAGCAGTGGGTACACAAACTATGGCTACACCTTC.